The rows below give T cell receptor beta chains drawn from one sample of a study of blood T cell repertoires in COVID-19. TCRdb's table, derived via immunoSEQ multiplex PCR, lists solely in-frame clones and lacks some. In the table there are about 250,000 clones, around 84% of which are singletons. Sequenced sample: PBMCs or T cells enriched from blood (not recorded which). All receptors derive from a man aged 35-49 years who had recovered from COVID-19. Both conserved end residues are part of each CDR3. The D gene is left open where the match is weak. Some rows mark clone size as missing; the rest say once, few, many or name a class of expanded clone.

j_call: TRBJ1-2
d_call: TRBD1
clone_size: NA
v_call: TRBV3-1/TRBV3-2
cdr3_length: 18
cdr3_aa: CASSQDLRPRNRGSGYTF
cdr3_nt: TGTGCCAGCAGCCAAGACCTGCGCCCGAGAAACAGGGGAAGCGGCTACACCTTC

j_call: TRBJ2-3
d_call: TRBD1
clone_size: NA
v_call: TRBV24-1
cdr3_length: 16
cdr3_aa: CATSDLGTGGIDTQYF
cdr3_nt: TGTGCCACCAGTGATTTAGGGACAGGGGGGATAGATACGCAGTATTTT

j_call: TRBJ1-4
d_call: NA
clone_size: NA
v_call: TRBV7-8
cdr3_length: 15
cdr3_aa: CASSLAGVTNEKLFF
cdr3_nt: TGTGCCAGCAGCTTAGCAGGGGTGACTAATGAAAAACTGTTTTTT

j_call: TRBJ1-1
d_call: TRBD1
clone_size: NA
v_call: TRBV7-2
cdr3_length: 16
cdr3_aa: CASRSDRGRFGTEAFF
cdr3_nt: TGTGCCAGCAGGTCAGACAGGGGGCGGTTTGGCACTGAAGCTTTCTTT

j_call: TRBJ2-3
d_call: NA
clone_size: NA
v_call: TRBV19
cdr3_length: 16
cdr3_aa: CASSTLTGYQRDTQYF
cdr3_nt: TGTGCCAGTAGTACCTTAACAGGGTATCAGAGAGATACGCAGTATTTT

j_call: TRBJ1-1
d_call: TRBD1
clone_size: NA
v_call: TRBV19
cdr3_length: 14
cdr3_aa: CASSTRTGNTEAFF
cdr3_nt: TGTGCCAGTAGTACCAGGACAGGGAACACTGAAGCTTTCTTT

j_call: TRBJ2-1
d_call: TRBD2
clone_size: NA
v_call: TRBV5-4
cdr3_length: 16
cdr3_aa: CASSEELAGGRRKQFF
cdr3_nt: TGTGCCAGCAGCGAGGAACTAGCGGGAGGACGCCGCAAGCAGTTCTTC

j_call: TRBJ2-1
d_call: NA
clone_size: once
v_call: TRBV5-8
cdr3_length: 16
cdr3_aa: CASSWSIAGSYNEQFF
cdr3_nt: TGTGCCAGCAGCTGGAGCATTGCCGGCTCCTACAATGAGCAGTTCTTC

j_call: TRBJ2-2
d_call: TRBD1
clone_size: NA
v_call: TRBV2
cdr3_length: 14
cdr3_aa: CASTLDRATGELFF
cdr3_nt: TGTGCCAGCACCCTAGACAGGGCTACCGGGGAGCTGTTTTTT

j_call: TRBJ1-1
d_call: TRBD1
clone_size: NA
v_call: TRBV6-5
cdr3_length: 12
cdr3_aa: CASSFSTGEAFF
cdr3_nt: TGTGCCAGCAGTTTTTCCACAGGGGAGGCTTTCTTT

j_call: TRBJ2-7
d_call: TRBD1
clone_size: NA
v_call: TRBV7-2
cdr3_length: 15
cdr3_aa: CASSPGTGGLYEQYF
cdr3_nt: TGTGCCAGCAGCCCCGGGACAGGGGGCCTCTACGAGCAGTACTTC

j_call: TRBJ1-2
d_call: NA
clone_size: NA
v_call: TRBV30
cdr3_length: 11
cdr3_aa: CAWSGGGSYTF
cdr3_nt: TGTGCCTGGAGTGGGGGCGGGAGCTACACCTTC

j_call: TRBJ1-5
d_call: NA
clone_size: NA
v_call: TRBV2
cdr3_length: 16
cdr3_aa: CASSEFGHVNNQPQHF
cdr3_nt: TGTGCCAGCAGTGAATTTGGACACGTTAACAATCAGCCCCAGCATTTT

j_call: TRBJ2-1
d_call: TRBD2
clone_size: NA
v_call: TRBV30
cdr3_length: 13
cdr3_aa: CAWSSGGPNEQFF
cdr3_nt: TGTGCCTGGAGTAGCGGGGGCCCCAATGAGCAGTTCTTC

j_call: TRBJ1-2
d_call: TRBD1
clone_size: NA
v_call: TRBV19
cdr3_length: 15
cdr3_aa: CASSPWDSLNYGYTF
cdr3_nt: TGTGCCAGTAGTCCTTGGGACAGTCTTAACTATGGCTACACCTTC

j_call: TRBJ2-7
d_call: TRBD2
clone_size: NA
v_call: TRBV5-1
cdr3_length: 15
cdr3_aa: CASSLLVAGESEQYF
cdr3_nt: TGCGCCAGCAGCTTGTTGGTAGCGGGAGAGTCCGAGCAGTACTTC

j_call: TRBJ1-4
d_call: TRBD1
clone_size: once
v_call: TRBV3-1/TRBV3-2
cdr3_length: 19
cdr3_aa: CASSQEPAGGGFANEKLFF
cdr3_nt: TGTGCCAGCAGCCAAGAACCCGCAGGGGGCGGATTTGCTAATGAAAAACTGTTTTTT

j_call: TRBJ1-6
d_call: TRBD1
clone_size: NA
v_call: TRBV28
cdr3_length: 16
cdr3_aa: CASSLALQGLNSPLHF
cdr3_nt: TGTGCCAGCAGTTTGGCCTTACAGGGGTTGAATTCACCCCTCCACTTT

j_call: TRBJ2-3
d_call: TRBD1
clone_size: NA
v_call: TRBV5-4
cdr3_length: 17
cdr3_aa: CASSNEQGGTTADTQYF
cdr3_nt: TGTGCCAGCAGCAATGAACAGGGGGGAACCACTGCAGATACGCAGTATTTT

j_call: TRBJ2-7
d_call: NA
clone_size: NA
v_call: TRBV12-3/TRBV12-4
cdr3_length: 13
cdr3_aa: CASTPGASYEQYF
cdr3_nt: TGTGCCAGCACCCCTGGAGCCTCCTACGAGCAGTACTTC

j_call: TRBJ2-5
d_call: TRBD2
clone_size: NA
v_call: TRBV6-4
cdr3_length: 16
cdr3_aa: CANIGTSGGAKETQYF
cdr3_nt: TGTGCCAACATAGGAACTAGCGGGGGGGCCAAAGAGACCCAGTACTTC

j_call: TRBJ1-5
d_call: NA
clone_size: once
v_call: TRBV28
cdr3_length: 12
cdr3_aa: CASLDGSFPQHF
cdr3_nt: TGTGCCAGCCTAGATGGGTCGTTCCCCCAGCATTTT

j_call: TRBJ2-1
d_call: TRBD2
clone_size: NA
v_call: TRBV7-2
cdr3_length: 17
cdr3_aa: CASSLVARGGRRNEQFF
cdr3_nt: TGTGCCAGCAGCTTAGTAGCTCGGGGGGGGCGCCGAAATGAGCAGTTCTTC

j_call: TRBJ1-5
d_call: NA
clone_size: NA
v_call: TRBV19
cdr3_length: 15
cdr3_aa: CASRPEGVGNQPQHF
cdr3_nt: TGTGCCAGTAGGCCCGAAGGGGTAGGCAATCAGCCCCAGCATTTT

j_call: TRBJ2-5
d_call: TRBD2
clone_size: NA
v_call: TRBV9
cdr3_length: 17
cdr3_aa: CASSGRLLAGGLETQYF
cdr3_nt: TGTGCCAGCAGCGGTCGACTACTAGCGGGGGGGTTGGAGACCCAGTACTTC

j_call: TRBJ2-5
d_call: TRBD1
clone_size: NA
v_call: TRBV5-1
cdr3_length: 15
cdr3_aa: CASSPRTGGQETQYF
cdr3_nt: TGCGCCAGCAGCCCCCGGACAGGGGGCCAAGAGACCCAGTACTTC

j_call: TRBJ2-7
d_call: NA
clone_size: NA
v_call: TRBV4-2
cdr3_length: 12
cdr3_aa: CASRGGGYEQYF
cdr3_nt: TGTGCCAGCAGAGGGGGGGGGTACGAGCAGTACTTC

j_call: TRBJ2-3
d_call: NA
clone_size: NA
v_call: TRBV7-2
cdr3_length: 14
cdr3_aa: CASSLGAGTDTQYF
cdr3_nt: TGTGCCAGCAGCTTAGGCGCGGGCACAGATACGCAGTATTTT

j_call: TRBJ2-3
d_call: NA
clone_size: once
v_call: TRBV27
cdr3_length: 11
cdr3_aa: CASRRGYTQYF
cdr3_nt: TGTGCCAGCCGGCGGGGTTATACGCAGTATTTT

j_call: TRBJ1-4
d_call: TRBD1
clone_size: NA
v_call: TRBV5-8
cdr3_length: 15
cdr3_aa: CASSFDRATNEKLFF
cdr3_nt: TGTGCCAGCAGCTTCGACAGGGCCACTAATGAAAAACTGTTTTTT

j_call: TRBJ1-4
d_call: TRBD1
clone_size: NA
v_call: TRBV4-1
cdr3_length: 14
cdr3_aa: CASSQGQGAEKLFF
cdr3_nt: TGCGCCAGCAGCCAAGGACAGGGAGCGGAAAAACTGTTTTTT

j_call: TRBJ1-2
d_call: TRBD1
clone_size: NA
v_call: TRBV19
cdr3_length: 14
cdr3_aa: CASSSTGGFPGYTF
cdr3_nt: TGTGCCAGTTCTTCGACAGGGGGATTTCCTGGCTACACCTTC

j_call: TRBJ2-2
d_call: TRBD2
clone_size: few
v_call: TRBV4-2
cdr3_length: 15
cdr3_aa: CASGPGGAGTGELFF
cdr3_nt: TGTGCCAGCGGGCCGGGAGGGGCAGGCACCGGGGAGCTGTTTTTT

j_call: TRBJ2-2
d_call: TRBD2
clone_size: NA
v_call: TRBV16
cdr3_length: 15
cdr3_aa: CASSQRGVNTGELFF
cdr3_nt: TGTGCCAGCAGCCAACGGGGGGTGAACACCGGGGAGCTGTTTTTT

j_call: TRBJ2-2
d_call: TRBD1
clone_size: NA
v_call: TRBV3-1/TRBV3-2
cdr3_length: 16
cdr3_aa: CASSRLQGALTGELFF
cdr3_nt: TGTGCCAGCAGCCGACTACAGGGGGCGCTCACCGGGGAGCTGTTTTTT

j_call: TRBJ2-3
d_call: TRBD1
clone_size: NA
v_call: TRBV29-1
cdr3_length: 15
cdr3_aa: CSVEYATGGPDTQYF
cdr3_nt: TGCAGCGTTGAATACGCGACAGGGGGCCCAGATACGCAGTATTTT

j_call: TRBJ2-7
d_call: TRBD2
clone_size: NA
v_call: TRBV7-2
cdr3_length: 16
cdr3_aa: CASSLVTAGGPYEQYF
cdr3_nt: TGTGCCAGCAGCTTAGTCACGGCGGGAGGGCCTTACGAGCAGTACTTC

j_call: TRBJ2-7
d_call: TRBD1
clone_size: NA
v_call: TRBV5-1
cdr3_length: 14
cdr3_aa: CASSLDRVICEQYF
cdr3_nt: TGCGCCAGCAGCCTGGACAGGGTGATCTGCGAGCAGTACTTC

j_call: TRBJ1-1
d_call: TRBD1
clone_size: NA
v_call: TRBV5-1
cdr3_length: 13
cdr3_aa: CASRQGAHTEAFF
cdr3_nt: TGCGCCAGTCGACAGGGGGCTCACACTGAAGCTTTCTTT

j_call: TRBJ2-5
d_call: NA
clone_size: NA
v_call: TRBV9
cdr3_length: 14
cdr3_aa: CASSVGTDRQTQYF
cdr3_nt: TGTGCCAGCAGCGTTGGAACAGATCGGCAGACCCAGTACTTC

j_call: TRBJ2-3
d_call: TRBD2
clone_size: NA
v_call: TRBV7-3
cdr3_length: 18
cdr3_aa: CASSLTPLPAGGRGTQYF
cdr3_nt: TGTGCCAGCAGCTTAACACCTCTCCCAGCGGGGGGGCGGGGTACGCAGTATTTT

j_call: TRBJ2-7
d_call: NA
clone_size: NA
v_call: TRBV5-1
cdr3_length: 16
cdr3_aa: CASSLIQGHSSYEQYF
cdr3_nt: TGCGCCAGCAGCCTGATACAGGGTCACAGTTCCTACGAGCAGTACTTC

j_call: TRBJ2-3
d_call: TRBD1
clone_size: NA
v_call: TRBV18
cdr3_length: 16
cdr3_aa: CASSPRDRGGPDTQYF
cdr3_nt: TGTGCCAGCTCACCACGGGACAGGGGCGGGCCAGATACGCAGTATTTT

j_call: TRBJ2-7
d_call: NA
clone_size: NA
v_call: TRBV12-3/TRBV12-4
cdr3_length: 12
cdr3_aa: CASSLREYEQYF
cdr3_nt: TGTGCCAGCAGTTTACGAGAATACGAGCAGTACTTC